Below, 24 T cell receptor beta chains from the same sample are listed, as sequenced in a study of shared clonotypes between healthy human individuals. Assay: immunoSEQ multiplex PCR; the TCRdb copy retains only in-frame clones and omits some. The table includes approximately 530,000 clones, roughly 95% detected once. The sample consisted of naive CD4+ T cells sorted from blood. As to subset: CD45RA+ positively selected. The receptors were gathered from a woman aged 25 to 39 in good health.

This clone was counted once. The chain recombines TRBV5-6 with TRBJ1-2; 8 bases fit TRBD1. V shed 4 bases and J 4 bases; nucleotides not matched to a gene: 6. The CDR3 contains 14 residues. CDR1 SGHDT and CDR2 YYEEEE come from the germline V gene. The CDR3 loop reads CASSMTGAAYGYTF. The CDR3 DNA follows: TGTGCCAGCAGCATGACAGGGGCGGCCTATGGCTACACCTTC.

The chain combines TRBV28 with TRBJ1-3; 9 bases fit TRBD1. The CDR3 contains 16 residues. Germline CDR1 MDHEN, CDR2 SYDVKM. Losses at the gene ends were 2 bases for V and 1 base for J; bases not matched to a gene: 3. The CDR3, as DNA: TGTGCCAGCAGTTTAGACAGGGGGGTTTCTGGAAACACCATATATTTT. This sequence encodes CASSLDRGVSGNTIYF. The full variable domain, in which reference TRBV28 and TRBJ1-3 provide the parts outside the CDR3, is DVKVTQSSRYLVKRTGEKVFLECVQDMDHENMFWYRQDPGLGLRLIYFSYDVKMKEKGDIPEGYSVSREKKERFSLILESASTNQTSMYLCASSLDRGVSGNTIYFGEGSWLTVV.

DNA of the CDR3: TGTGCCAGCAGCTCCTCGACTAGCGGCTACGAGCAGTACTTC. It yields the protein CASSSSTSGYEQYF. The chain links TRBV7-2 to TRBJ2-7, with 9 bases that match TRBD2. CDR3 length equals 14 residues. V was pared by 4 bases and J by 3 bases, with 4 bases of the junction left unmatched. Germline assignment: CDR1 SGHTA and CDR2 FQGNSA.

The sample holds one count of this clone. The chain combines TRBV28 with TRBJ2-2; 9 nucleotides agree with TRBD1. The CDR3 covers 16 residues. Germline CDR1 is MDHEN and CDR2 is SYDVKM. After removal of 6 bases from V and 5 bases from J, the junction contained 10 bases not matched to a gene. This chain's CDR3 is CASRHPQGAFTGELFF. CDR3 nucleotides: TGTGCCAGCAGGCACCCACAGGGGGCGTTTACCGGGGAGCTGTTTTTT.

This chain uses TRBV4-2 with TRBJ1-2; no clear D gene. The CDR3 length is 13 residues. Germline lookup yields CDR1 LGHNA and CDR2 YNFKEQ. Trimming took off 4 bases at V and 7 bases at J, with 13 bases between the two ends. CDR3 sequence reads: CASSPLVGSGYTF. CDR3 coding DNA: TGTGCCAGCAGCCCCTTGGTTGGGTCTGGCTACACCTTC.

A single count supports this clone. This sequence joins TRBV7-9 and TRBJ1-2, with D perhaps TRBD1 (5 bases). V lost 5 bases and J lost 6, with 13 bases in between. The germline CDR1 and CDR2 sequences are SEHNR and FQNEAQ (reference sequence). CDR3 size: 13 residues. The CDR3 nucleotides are TGTGCCAGCAGCGATACCGGGACCAATGGCTACACCTTC. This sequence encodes CASSDTGTNGYTF.

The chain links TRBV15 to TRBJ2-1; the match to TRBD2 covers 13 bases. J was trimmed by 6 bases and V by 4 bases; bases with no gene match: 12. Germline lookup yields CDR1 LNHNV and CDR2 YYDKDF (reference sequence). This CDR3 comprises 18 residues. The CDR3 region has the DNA TGTGCCACCAGCAAAATCTGGACTAGCGGGAGCGTTACCAATGAGCAGTTCTTC. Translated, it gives CATSKIWTSGSVTNEQFF.

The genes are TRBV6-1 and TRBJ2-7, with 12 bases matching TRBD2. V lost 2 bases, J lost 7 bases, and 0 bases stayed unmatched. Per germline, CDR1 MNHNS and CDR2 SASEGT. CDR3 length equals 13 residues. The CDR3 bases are TGTGCCAGCAGTGAACTAGCGGGAGGGGAGCAGTACTTC. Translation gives CASSELAGGEQYF.

The CDR3 is CASSGRVSNEKLFF. In nucleotides, the CDR3 is TGTGCCAGCAGTGGCAGGGTTTCTAATGAAAAACTGTTTTTT. The chain employs TRBV27 and TRBJ1-4; a possible D gene is TRBD1 (5 bases). The length of the CDR3 is 14 residues. The V and J ends lost 5 bases and 3 bases respectively, with 10 bases between them. CDR1 is MNHEY, CDR2 SMNVEV, per germline (reference sequence).

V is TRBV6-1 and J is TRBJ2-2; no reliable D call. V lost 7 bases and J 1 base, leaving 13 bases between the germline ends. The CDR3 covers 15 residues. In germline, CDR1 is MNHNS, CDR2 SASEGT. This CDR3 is CASTPQHGNTGELFF. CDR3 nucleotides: TGTGCCAGCACCCCCCAGCACGGGAACACCGGGGAGCTGTTTTTT.

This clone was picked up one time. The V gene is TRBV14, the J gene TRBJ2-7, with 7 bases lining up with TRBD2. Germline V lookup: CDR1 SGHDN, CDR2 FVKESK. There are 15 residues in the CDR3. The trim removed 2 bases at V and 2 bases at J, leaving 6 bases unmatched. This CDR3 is CASSQLAENTYEQYF. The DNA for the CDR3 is TGTGCCAGCAGCCAACTAGCGGAAAACACCTACGAGCAGTACTTC.

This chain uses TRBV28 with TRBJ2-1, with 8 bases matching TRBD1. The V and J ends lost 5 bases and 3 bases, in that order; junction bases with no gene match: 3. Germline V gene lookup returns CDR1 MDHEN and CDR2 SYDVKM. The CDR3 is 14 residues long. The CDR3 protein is CASSIGQGYNEQFF. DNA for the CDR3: TGTGCCAGCAGTATTGGACAGGGCTACAATGAGCAGTTCTTC.

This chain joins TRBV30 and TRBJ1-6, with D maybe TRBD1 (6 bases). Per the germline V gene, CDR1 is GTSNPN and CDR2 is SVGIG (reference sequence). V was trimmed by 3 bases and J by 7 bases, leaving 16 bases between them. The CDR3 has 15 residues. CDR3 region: CAWRSNGQGNSPLHF. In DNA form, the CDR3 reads TGTGCCTGGAGATCGAATGGGCAGGGGAATTCACCCCTCCACTTT.

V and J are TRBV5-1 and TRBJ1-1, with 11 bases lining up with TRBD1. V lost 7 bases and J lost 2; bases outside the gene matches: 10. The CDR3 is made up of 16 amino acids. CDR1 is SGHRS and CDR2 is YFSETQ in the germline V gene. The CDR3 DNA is TGCGCCAGCGCTCAGCTGGGACAGGGGGTAAACACTGAAGCTTTCTTT. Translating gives CASAQLGQGVNTEAFF. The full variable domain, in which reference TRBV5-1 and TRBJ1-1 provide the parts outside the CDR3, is KAGVTQTPRYLIKTRGQQVTLSCSPISGHRSVSWYQQTPGQGLQFLFEYFSETQRNKGNFPGRFSGRQFSNSRSEMNVSTLELGDSALYLCASAQLGQGVNTEAFFGQGTRLTVV.

CDR3 sequence (DNA): TGTGCCAGCTCACCACAGTTTAAAGAGACCCAGTACTTC. Amino acids: CASSPQFKETQYF. The chain joins TRBV18 to TRBJ2-5, with D uncertain. The CDR3 spans 13 residues. Per the germline V gene, CDR1 is KGHSH and CDR2 is LQKENI. Trimming shortened V by 1 base and J by 3 bases, and 6 bases separated the two germline ends.

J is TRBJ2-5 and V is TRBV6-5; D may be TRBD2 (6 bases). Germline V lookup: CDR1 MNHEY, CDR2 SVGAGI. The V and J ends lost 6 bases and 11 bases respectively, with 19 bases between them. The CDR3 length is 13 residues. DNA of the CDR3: TGTGCCAGCAGGTACAAGATTACGGGGGAGCAGTACTTC. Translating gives CASRYKITGEQYF.

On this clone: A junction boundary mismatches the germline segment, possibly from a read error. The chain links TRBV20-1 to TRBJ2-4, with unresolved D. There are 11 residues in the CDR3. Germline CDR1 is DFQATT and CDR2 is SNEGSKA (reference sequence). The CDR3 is CSAPLATGRHF. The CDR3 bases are TGCAGTGCCCCGCTCGCGACTGGCCGTCACTTC.

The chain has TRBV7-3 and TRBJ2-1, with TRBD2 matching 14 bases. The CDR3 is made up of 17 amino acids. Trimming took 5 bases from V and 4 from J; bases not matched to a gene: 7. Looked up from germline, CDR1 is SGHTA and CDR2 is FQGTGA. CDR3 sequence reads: CASSTGTSGRGYNEQFF. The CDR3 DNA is TGTGCCAGCAGCACCGGGACTAGCGGGAGAGGGTACAATGAGCAGTTCTTC. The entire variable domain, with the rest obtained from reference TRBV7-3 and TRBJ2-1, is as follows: GAGVSQTPSNKVTEKGKYVELRCDPISGHTALYWYRQSLGQGPEFLIYFQGTGAADDSGLPNDRFFAVRPEGSVSTLKIQRTERGDSAVYLCASSTGTSGRGYNEQFFGPGTRLTVL.

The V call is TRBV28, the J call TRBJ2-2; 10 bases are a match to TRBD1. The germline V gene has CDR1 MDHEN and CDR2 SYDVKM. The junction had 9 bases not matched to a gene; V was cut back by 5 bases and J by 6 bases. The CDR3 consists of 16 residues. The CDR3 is CASSTHRGTGAGELFF. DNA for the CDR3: TGTGCCAGCAGTACTCATAGGGGGACAGGGGCCGGGGAGCTGTTTTTT.

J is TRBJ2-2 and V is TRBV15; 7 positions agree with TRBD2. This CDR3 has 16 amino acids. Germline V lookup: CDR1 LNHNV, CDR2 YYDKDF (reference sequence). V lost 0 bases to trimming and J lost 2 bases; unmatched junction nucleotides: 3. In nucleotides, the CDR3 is TGTGCCACCAGCAGAGAATCTAGCGGTAACACCGGGGAGCTGTTTTTT. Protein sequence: CATSRESSGNTGELFF.

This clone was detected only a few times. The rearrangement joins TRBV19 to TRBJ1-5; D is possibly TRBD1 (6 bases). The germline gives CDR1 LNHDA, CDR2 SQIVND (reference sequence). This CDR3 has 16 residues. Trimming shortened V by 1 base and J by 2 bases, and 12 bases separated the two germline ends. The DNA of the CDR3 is TGTGCCAGTAGTATAGTTGGGGGCGCCGGCAATCAGCCCCAGCATTTT. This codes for CASSIVGGAGNQPQHF.

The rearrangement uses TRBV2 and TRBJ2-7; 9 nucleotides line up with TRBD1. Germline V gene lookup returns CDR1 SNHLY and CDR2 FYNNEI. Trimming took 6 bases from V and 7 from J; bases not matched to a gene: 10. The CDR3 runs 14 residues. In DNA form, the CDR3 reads TGTGCCAGCAGACCGGGACAGGGAACCTGGGAGCAGTACTTC. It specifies CASRPGQGTWEQYF.

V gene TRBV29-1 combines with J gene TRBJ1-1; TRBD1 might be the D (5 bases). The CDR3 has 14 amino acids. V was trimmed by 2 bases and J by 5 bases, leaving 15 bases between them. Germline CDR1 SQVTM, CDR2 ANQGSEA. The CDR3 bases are TGCAGCGTTGAATTAATAGCCGGGGGGACTGAAGCTTTCTTT. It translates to CSVELIAGGTEAFF. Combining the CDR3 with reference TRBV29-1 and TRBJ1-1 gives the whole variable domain SAVISQKPSRDICQRGTSLTIQCQVDSQVTMMFWYRQQPGQSLTLIATANQGSEATYESGFVIDKFPISRPNLTFSTLTVSNMSPEDSSIYLCSVELIAGGTEAFFGQGTRLTVV.

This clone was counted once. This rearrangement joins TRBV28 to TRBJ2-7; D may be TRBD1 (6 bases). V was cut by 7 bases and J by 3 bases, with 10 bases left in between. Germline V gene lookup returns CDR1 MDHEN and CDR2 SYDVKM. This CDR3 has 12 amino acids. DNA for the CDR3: TGTGCCAGCACACACAGGGACTACGAGCAGTACTTC. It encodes CASTHRDYEQYF. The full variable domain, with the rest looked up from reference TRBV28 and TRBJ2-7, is DVKVTQSSRYLVKRTGEKVFLECVQDMDHENMFWYRQDPGLGLRLIYFSYDVKMKEKGDIPEGYSVSREKKERFSLILESASTNQTSMYLCASTHRDYEQYFGPGTRLTVT.